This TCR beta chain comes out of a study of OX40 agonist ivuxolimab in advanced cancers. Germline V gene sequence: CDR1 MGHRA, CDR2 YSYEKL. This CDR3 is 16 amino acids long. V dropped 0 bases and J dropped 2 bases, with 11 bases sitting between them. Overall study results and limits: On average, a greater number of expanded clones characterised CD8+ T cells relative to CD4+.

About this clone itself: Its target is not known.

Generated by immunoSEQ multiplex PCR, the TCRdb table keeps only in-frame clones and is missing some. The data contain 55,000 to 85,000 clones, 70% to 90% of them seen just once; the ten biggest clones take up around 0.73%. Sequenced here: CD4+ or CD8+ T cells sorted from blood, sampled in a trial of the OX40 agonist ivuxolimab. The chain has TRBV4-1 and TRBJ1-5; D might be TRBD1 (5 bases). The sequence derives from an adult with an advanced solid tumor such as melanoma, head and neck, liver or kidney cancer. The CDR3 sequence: CASSQDGQGGNQPQHF. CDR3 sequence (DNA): TGCGCCAGCAGCCAAGACGGGCAGGGTGGCAATCAGCCCCAGCATTTT.